The TCR beta chain described here comes from a study of T cell changes during pregnancy in multiple sclerosis. J was trimmed by 0 bases and V by 3 bases; bases with no gene match: 16. The CDR3 sequence is 19 residues long. CDR1 is SNHLY, CDR2 FYNNEI, per germline. Only in-frame clones appear in the TCRdb table, and some are missing; sequencing was by immunoSEQ multiplex PCR. The sample lists 29,000 or so clones, roughly nine tenths seen once, with around 6.9% in the top ten. This chain connects TRBV2 to TRBJ1-1, with TRBD1 matching over 7 bases. The material sequenced was CD8+ T cells from peripheral blood mononuclear cells, taken in the second trimester of pregnancy. The TCR sequence derives from a female donor with multiple sclerosis, enrolled in a pregnancy study. CDR3: CASSDYMDDTGDMNTEAFF. The CDR3 nucleotides read TGTGCCAGCAGTGATTATATGGATGACACAGGGGATATGAACACTGAAGCTTTCTTT.